This TCR beta chain originates from a study of T cells in Graves' hyperthyroidism and ophthalmopathy. Study-wide results and caveats: Ophthalmopathy onset followed model prediction by a median roughly six months. Among thyroid clonotypes expanded above 0.001, most also appeared in blood.

V lost 6 bases to trimming and J lost 4 bases, with 16 bases between them. The CDR3 contains 14 residues. Germline V gives CDR1 MDHEN, CDR2 SYDVKM. For this clonotype: Its antigen is unknown.

The investigators amplified TCR beta CDR3 regions from RNA transcripts. First-round RT-PCR with HTBI primers amplified the TCR CDR3 region. Using its own MiXCR run on the multiplex PCR reads, TCRdb lists one record per CDR3 protein. The sample carries about 640,000 distinct CDR3 sequences, approximately 15% recorded once. Orbital computed tomography, thyroid ultrasound, serum thyroxine and TRAb, and clinical symptoms together informed the diagnoses. The sample was blood. V and J are TRBV28 and TRBJ2-7, with D unresolved. The TCR sequence derives from a woman in her forties or fifties with Graves' ophthalmopathy. CDR3 amino acids: CASSFGSSFYEQYF. The CDR3 region has the DNA TGTGCCAGCAGCTTTGGGTCGTCCTTTTACGAGCAGTACTTC.